Listed below are T cell receptor beta chains from one sample, sequenced in a study of blood T cell repertoires in COVID-19. The table came from immunoSEQ multiplex PCR; TCRdb's copy has only in-frame clones and leaves some out. The data show some 160,000 clones, roughly nine tenths seen once. Material for sequencing was peripheral blood. The receptors shown here come from a woman aged 55-70 years with active COVID-19. The CDR3 runs from the conserved cysteine through the conserved F or W. Each record gives: V gene, CDR3 protein.

V: TRBV2
CDR3: CASSDGIYTEAFF

V: TRBV7-2
CDR3: CASSSPQGVYNEQFF

V: TRBV30
CDR3: CAWSVRGRDTGELFF

V: TRBV7-3
CDR3: CASSLKARTGKGYGYTF

V: TRBV9
CDR3: CASSPGTGPYGYTF

V: TRBV7-8
CDR3: CASSLVLTPAFGNTIYF

V: TRBV28
CDR3: CASSPRMKVRQPQHF

V: TRBV19
CDR3: CASRRQGGQPQHF

V: TRBV19
CDR3: CASSMAGNNSPLHF

V: TRBV7-3
CDR3: CASSNSPGLAGGAGGQYF

V: TRBV2
CDR3: CASSEGRVNYGYTF